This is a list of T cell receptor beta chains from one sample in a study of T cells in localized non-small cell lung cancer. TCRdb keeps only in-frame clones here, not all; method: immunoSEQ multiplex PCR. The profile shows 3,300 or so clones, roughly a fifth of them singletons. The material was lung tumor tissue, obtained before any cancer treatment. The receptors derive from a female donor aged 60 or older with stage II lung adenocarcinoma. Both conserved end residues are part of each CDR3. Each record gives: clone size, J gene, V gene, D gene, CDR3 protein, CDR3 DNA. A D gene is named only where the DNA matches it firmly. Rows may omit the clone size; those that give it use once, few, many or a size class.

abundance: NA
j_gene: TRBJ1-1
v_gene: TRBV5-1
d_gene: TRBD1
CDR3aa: CASSSGQADTEAFF
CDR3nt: TGCGCCAGCAGCTCCGGACAGGCGGACACTGAAGCTTTCTTT

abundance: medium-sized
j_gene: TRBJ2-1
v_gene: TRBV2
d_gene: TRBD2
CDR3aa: CASLAGASGGEQFF
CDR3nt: TGTGCCAGCCTAGCGGGAGCCTCGGGGGGTGAGCAGTTCTTC

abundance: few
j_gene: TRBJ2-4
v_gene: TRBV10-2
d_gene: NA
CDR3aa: CASSEGEAKNIQYF
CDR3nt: TGCGCCAGCAGTGAGGGTGAAGCCAAAAACATTCAGTACTTC

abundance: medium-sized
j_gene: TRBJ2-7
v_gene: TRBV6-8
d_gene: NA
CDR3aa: CASTRMKDTLGEQYF
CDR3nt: TGTGCCAGCACTAGGATGAAGGACACATTGGGCGAGCAGTACTTC

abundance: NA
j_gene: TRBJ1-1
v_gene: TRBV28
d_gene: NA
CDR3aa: CASSPRGGDTEAFF
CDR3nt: TGTGCCAGCAGCCCTCGCGGGGGGGACACTGAAGCTTTCTTT

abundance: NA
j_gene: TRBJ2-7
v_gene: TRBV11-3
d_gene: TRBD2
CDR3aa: CASSLLYSGASWEQYF
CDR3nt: TGTGCCAGCAGCCTTCTCTATAGCGGGGCCAGCTGGGAGCAGTACTTC

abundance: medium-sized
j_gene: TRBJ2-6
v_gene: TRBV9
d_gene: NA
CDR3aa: CASSAPLYGTLGPGANVLTF
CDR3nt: TGTGCCAGCAGCGCCCCTCTTTATGGGACACTCGGCCCTGGGGCCAACGTCCTGACTTTC

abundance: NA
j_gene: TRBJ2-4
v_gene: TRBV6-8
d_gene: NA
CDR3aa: CASSGGGWAGTPKNIQYF
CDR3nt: TGTGCCAGCAGTGGAGGAGGTTGGGCAGGGACACCCAAAAACATTCAGTACTTC

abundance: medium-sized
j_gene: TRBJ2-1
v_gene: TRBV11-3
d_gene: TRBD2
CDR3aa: CASSPATSGNEQFF
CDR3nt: TGTGCCAGCAGCCCGGCAACTAGCGGCAATGAGCAGTTCTTC

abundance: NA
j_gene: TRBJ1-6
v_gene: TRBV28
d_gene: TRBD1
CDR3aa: CASSLGFGTGLSPLHF
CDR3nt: TGTGCCAGCAGCCTCGGGTTCGGGACAGGGTTGTCACCCCTCCACTTT

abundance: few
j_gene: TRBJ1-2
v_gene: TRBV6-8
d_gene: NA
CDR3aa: CASRVTGGGNYGYTF
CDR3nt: TGTGCCAGCAGAGTTACGGGCGGCGGTAACTATGGCTACACCTTC

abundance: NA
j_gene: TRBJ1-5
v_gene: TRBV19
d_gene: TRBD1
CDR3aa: CASSLPTGFQPQHF
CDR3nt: TGTGCCAGTAGTCTCCCGACAGGGTTTCAGCCCCAGCATTTT

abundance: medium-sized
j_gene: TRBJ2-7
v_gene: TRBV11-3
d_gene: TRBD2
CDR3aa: CASSPSIWGTSTYEQYF
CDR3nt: TGTGCCAGCAGCCCGTCAATTTGGGGGACTAGCACGTACGAGCAGTACTTC